The source of this T cell receptor beta chain is a study of blood T cell repertoires in COVID-19. V dropped 5 bases and J dropped 1 base, with 9 bases sitting between them. CDR1 LNHDA and CDR2 SQIVND come from the germline V gene (reference sequence). This CDR3 has 13 amino acids. TCRdb's copy holds only in-frame clones and misses some; the assay was immunoSEQ multiplex PCR. The sample includes about 58,000 clones, around 76% of them seen just once. Material for sequencing was peripheral blood. This receptor was taken from a human donor in a cohort sampled during active COVID-19. The chain has TRBV19 and TRBJ2-7, with D perhaps matching TRBD2 (5 bases). The CDR3 region has the DNA TGTGCCAGTAGTCCGACTACTTCCTACGAGCAGTACTTC. Translating it yields CASSPTTSYEQYF. Supplemented by reference TRBV19 and TRBJ2-7, the full variable domain reads DGGITQSPKYLFRKEGQNVTLSCEQNLNHDAMYWYRQDPGQGLRLIYYSQIVNDFQKGDIAEGYSVSREKKESFPLTVTSAQKNPTAFYLCASSPTTSYEQYFGPGTRLTVT.